Below are 11 T cell receptor beta chains sequenced from a single sample in a study of cytomegalovirus exposure and HLA in healthy donors (dated by TCRdb to 2016 to 2017). Receptor libraries were prepared by the immunoSEQ multiplex PCR assay. For the multiplex PCR, a mixture combining 60 forward primers for TCR Vbeta segments and 13 reverse primers for TCR Jbeta segments was used. Held by TCRdb, this immuneACCESS table contains in-frame sequences only and omits some clones. Under half of the omission traces to an unresolved V gene where checked; the cause of the rest is unknown. In this sample the table shows some 100,000 clones, 70% to 80% of which occur a single time. The ten largest clones capture 15% to 20% of the sample. The sample was PBMCs. These receptors were taken from a man aged 50-59 years in good health and CMV-seropositive.

The chain combines TRBV6-6 with TRBJ2-1; TRBD1 matches 10 bases. CDR3 size: 15 residues. Germline loops: CDR1 MNHNY, CDR2 SVGAGI (reference sequence). The ends lost 6 bases at V and 4 bases at J; junction bases unmatched: 6. The CDR3 nucleotides read TGTGCCAGCAGGGCACCGGGACAGGGGTACAATGAGCAGTTCTTC. Protein: CASRAPGQGYNEQFF.

The genes are TRBV7-6 and TRBJ2-3, with TRBD1 identical over 11 bases. The CDR3 totals 16 residues. V trimming: 5 bases; J trimming: 5 bases; junction bases outside the gene matches: 9. CDR1 and CDR2 (germline): SGHVS, FNYEAQ. The CDR3 protein is CASSPRTGGAGDTQYF. The DNA of the CDR3 is TGTGCCAGCAGCCCGAGGACAGGGGGCGCGGGAGATACGCAGTATTTT.

The chain employs TRBV29-1 and TRBJ1-4; 10 bases align to TRBD1. With 6 bases clipped from V and 8 bases from J, the junction kept 6 bases outside the gene matches. The germline V gene encodes CDR1 SQVTM and CDR2 ANQGSEA. The CDR3 length is 13 residues. CDR3 sequence reads: CSVSTGGLEKLFF. The CDR3 DNA is TGCAGCGTATCGACAGGGGGCTTAGAAAAACTGTTTTTT.

The V and J genes are TRBV7-9 and TRBJ1-1; the match to TRBD1 covers 10 bases. The germline V gene encodes CDR1 SEHNR and CDR2 FQNEAQ (reference sequence). The CDR3 consists of 17 residues. V shed 4 bases and J 6 bases; nucleotides not matched to a gene: 14. CDR3 nucleotides: TGTGCCAGCAGCTCACCAGGCACCGGGACAGGGGAGTCTGAAGCTTTCTTT. This sequence encodes CASSSPGTGTGESEAFF.

V usage is TRBV12-5 and J usage is TRBJ1-1; D not certain. This CDR3 contains 13 residues. Deletions cut 3 bases from V and 5 bases from J, with 10 bases between. Germline-derived CDR1 and CDR2 are LGHNT and FRNRAP. This CDR3 reads CASGFSGLTEAFF. As DNA, the CDR3 is TGTGCTAGTGGTTTTAGCGGGTTGACTGAAGCTTTCTTT.

The J gene is TRBJ2-7, the V gene TRBV10-3, with D perhaps matching TRBD2 (5 bases). CDR1 and CDR2 (germline): ENHRY, SYGVKD. The CDR3 covers 11 residues. The V end lost 10 bases, the J end lost 6 bases, and 13 bases lay between the germline ends. The CDR3 bases are TGTGCCACCCGGGAAGGACGCGAGCAGTACTTC. Encoded protein: CATREGREQYF.

The chain is built from TRBV10-2 and TRBJ2-7; 11 nucleotides align to TRBD2. The CDR3 is made up of 13 amino acids. V gave up 3 bases and J gave up 9 bases; unmatched junction bases: 4. CDR1 and CDR2 (germline): WSHSY, SAAADI. CDR3 bases: TGCGCCAGCAGTGAACTAGCGGGAGCAGGGCAGTACTTC. Protein: CASSELAGAGQYF.

Concerning this clone itself: At one of its ends the junction is not consistent with the germline gene, which may arise from a read error. The chain employs TRBV7-2 and TRBJ1-1; D is undetermined. CDR3 length: 15 amino acids. Germline V gene lookup returns CDR1 SGHTA and CDR2 FQGNSA. CDR3 region: CASSLQINPQISGRW. The DNA of the CDR3 is TGTGCCAGCAGCTTACAAATAAACCCGCAAATCTCTGGCCGATGG.

The chain carries TRBV11-2 and TRBJ1-6; maybe TRBD1 (6 bases). This CDR3 is 17 amino acids long. Germline V gene data show CDR1 as SGHAT and CDR2 as FQNNGV. The V gene lost 5 bases and the J gene lost 4 bases, with 18 bases spanning the gap. CDR3 in amino acids: CASSRWGGGGYNSPLHF. The CDR3 DNA reads as TGTGCCAGCAGCCGCTGGGGAGGGGGGGGGTATAATTCACCCCTCCACTTT.

This clone was detected a few times. CDR3 DNA sequence: TGCGCCAGCAGCCAACCCCAGGGGGGCCACGAGCAGTACTTC. Translating gives CASSQPQGGHEQYF. This chain links TRBV5-1 with TRBJ2-7; D is perhaps TRBD1 (7 bases). The CDR3 has 14 residues. Germline loops: CDR1 SGHRS, CDR2 YFSETQ. V was trimmed by 4 bases and J by 5 bases, leaving 16 bases between them.

The chain carries TRBV5-4 and TRBJ2-1, with TRBD1 matching over 10 bases. V was pared by 6 bases and J by 5 bases, with 8 bases of the junction left unmatched. The CDR3 covers 15 residues. The germline CDR1 and CDR2 sequences are SGHNT and YYREEE (reference sequence). The CDR3 spells CASTDRGLLNNEQFF. The DNA of the CDR3 is TGTGCCAGCACCGACAGGGGGCTGCTTAACAATGAGCAGTTCTTC.